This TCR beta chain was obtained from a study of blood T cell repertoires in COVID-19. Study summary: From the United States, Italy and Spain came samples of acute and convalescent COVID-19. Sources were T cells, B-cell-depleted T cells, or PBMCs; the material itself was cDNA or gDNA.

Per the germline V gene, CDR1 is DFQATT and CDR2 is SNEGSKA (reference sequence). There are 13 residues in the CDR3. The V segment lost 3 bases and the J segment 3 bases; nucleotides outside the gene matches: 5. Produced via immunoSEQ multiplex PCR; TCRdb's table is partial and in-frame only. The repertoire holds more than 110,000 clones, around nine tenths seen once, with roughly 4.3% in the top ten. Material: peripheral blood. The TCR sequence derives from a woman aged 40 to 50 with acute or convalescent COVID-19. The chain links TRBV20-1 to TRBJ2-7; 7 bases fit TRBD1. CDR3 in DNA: TGCAGTGCTAGTCGGCAGGGGGTCTACGAGCAGTACTTC. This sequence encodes CSASRQGVYEQYF.